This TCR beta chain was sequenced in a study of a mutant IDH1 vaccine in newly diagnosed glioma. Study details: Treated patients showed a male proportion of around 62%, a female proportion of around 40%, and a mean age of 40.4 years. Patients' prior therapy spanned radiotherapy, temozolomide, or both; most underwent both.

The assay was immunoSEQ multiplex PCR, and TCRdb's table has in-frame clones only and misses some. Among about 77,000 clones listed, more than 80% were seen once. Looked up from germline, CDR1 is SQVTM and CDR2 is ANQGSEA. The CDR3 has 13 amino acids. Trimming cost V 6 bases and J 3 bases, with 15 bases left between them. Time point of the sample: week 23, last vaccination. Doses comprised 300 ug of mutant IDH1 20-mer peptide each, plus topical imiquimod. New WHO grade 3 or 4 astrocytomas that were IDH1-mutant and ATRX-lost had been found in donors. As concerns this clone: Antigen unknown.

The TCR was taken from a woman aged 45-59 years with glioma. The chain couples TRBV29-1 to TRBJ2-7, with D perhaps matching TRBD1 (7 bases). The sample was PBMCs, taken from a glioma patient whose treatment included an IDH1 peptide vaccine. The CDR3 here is CSVEGQSIYEQYF. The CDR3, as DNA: TGCAGCGTGGAGGGACAGTCTATCTACGAGCAGTACTTC.